This TCR beta chain originates from a study of PD-1 blockade in classical Hodgkin lymphoma. Whole-study findings and limits: Newly diagnosed and completely responding patients shared comparable baseline diversity. Patients starting nivolumab less than 1 year after ASCT had lower diversity and were excluded from later analyses.

Notes on this clone: Its target is not known.

CDR3 length equals 14 residues. Between the trimmed V and J ends, which lost 5 bases and 0 bases, there was a span of 10 bases. Germline-derived CDR1 and CDR2 are MNHEY and SVGAGI. Only in-frame clones appear in the TCRdb table, and some are missing; sequencing was by immunoSEQ multiplex PCR. This table has 43,000 or so clones, roughly 78% appearing once. Time point given: cycle 4 day 1 (C4D1), after less than 7 weeks of nivolumab. Each patient's relapse followed autologous stem cell transplantation, and brentuximab vedotin exposure varied. The source is a human donor with classical Hodgkin lymphoma. The genes are TRBV6-5 and TRBJ1-1, with D possibly TRBD1 on 5 matching bases. The source was peripheral blood mononuclear cells (PBMCs), collected before the fourth cycle of nivolumab. The CDR3 coding sequence is TGTGCCAGCAGTCCGGGACGGTTGAACACTGAAGCTTTCTTT. Its protein is CASSPGRLNTEAFF.